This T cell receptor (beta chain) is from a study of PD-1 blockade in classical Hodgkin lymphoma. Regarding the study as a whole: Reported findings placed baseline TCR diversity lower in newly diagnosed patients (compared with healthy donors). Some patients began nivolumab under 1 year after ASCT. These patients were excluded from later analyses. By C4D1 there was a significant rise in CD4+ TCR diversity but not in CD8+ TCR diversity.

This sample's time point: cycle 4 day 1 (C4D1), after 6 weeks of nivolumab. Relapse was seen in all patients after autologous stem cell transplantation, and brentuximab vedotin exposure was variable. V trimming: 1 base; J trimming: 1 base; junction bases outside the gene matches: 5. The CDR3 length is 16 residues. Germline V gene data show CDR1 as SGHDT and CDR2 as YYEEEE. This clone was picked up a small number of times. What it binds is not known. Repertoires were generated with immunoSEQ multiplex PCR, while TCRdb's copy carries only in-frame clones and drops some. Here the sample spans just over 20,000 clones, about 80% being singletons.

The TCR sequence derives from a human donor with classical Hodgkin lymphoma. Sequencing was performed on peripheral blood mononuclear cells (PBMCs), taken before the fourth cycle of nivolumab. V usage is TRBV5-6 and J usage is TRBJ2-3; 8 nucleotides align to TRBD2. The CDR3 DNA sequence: TGTGCCAGCAGCTTGATATCTAGCGGGCGCACAGATACGCAGTATTTT. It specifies CASSLISSGRTDTQYF.